Presented here are 21 T cell receptor beta chains from one specimen sequenced in a study of T-cell memory formation after mild COVID-19. TCRdb recomputed calls from the 5' RACE reads with MiXCR, one row per CDR3 protein. Among about 190,000 distinct CDR3 sequences listed, 27% were seen once. The sequenced sample consisted of PBMCs or a T cell subset sorted from them (not recorded which). The receptors here all came from an adult woman who had mild COVID-19 (a few samples of this study predate the infection). Cell type and time point are not known.

This clonotype was counted between two and nine times. V usage is TRBV7-6 and J usage is TRBJ2-2; D remains unclear. Trimming stripped 2 bases from V and 4 bases from J, with 8 bases between. Germline V CDR1 and CDR2: SGHVS, FNYEAQ. This CDR3 region has 14 residues. This CDR3 reads CASSLRPSTGELFF. CDR3 nucleotides: TGTGCCAGCAGCTTAAGGCCCTCCACCGGGGAGCTGTTTTTT.

The sample holds a few counts of this clonotype. The J gene is TRBJ1-5, the V gene TRBV4-1, with D hard to call. V was pared by 6 bases and J by 0 bases, with 15 bases between. The CDR3 runs to 16 residues. From germline, CDR1 is MGHRA and CDR2 YSYEKL. The chain's CDR3 is CASSPTAAGSNQPQHF. Here the CDR3 DNA reads TGCGCCAGCAGTCCAACCGCGGCGGGTAGCAATCAGCCCCAGCATTTT.

This clonotype appeared a few times. V is TRBV5-1 and J is TRBJ2-1, with D unclear. CDR3 size: 13 residues. Trimming shortened V by 6 bases and J by 7 bases, and 14 bases separated the two germline ends. Germline-derived CDR1 and CDR2 are SGHRS and YFSETQ. The CDR3: CASTANDQNEQFF. CDR3 sequence (DNA): TGCGCCAGCACCGCGAATGATCAAAATGAGCAGTTCTTC.

The sample holds a few counts of this clonotype. The chain uses TRBV12-3 or TRBV12-4 and TRBJ2-7; 10 bases align to TRBD2. CDR3 length: 18 residues. V lost 5 bases and J lost 5; bases outside the gene matches: 18. The CDR3 is CASSPGPGLANLGDEQYF. CDR3 DNA sequence: TGTGCCAGCAGTCCTGGACCGGGACTAGCGAACTTGGGGGACGAGCAGTACTTC.

V usage is TRBV4-3 and J usage is TRBJ1-2, with D perhaps TRBD1 (6 bases). This CDR3 has 15 amino acids. Deletions cut 0 bases from V and 4 bases from J, with 12 bases between. Germline lookup yields CDR1 LGHNA and CDR2 YSLEER. The DNA for the CDR3 is TGCGCCAGCAGCCAAGATACAGGGCTGTCCTATGGCTACACCTTC. This encodes CASSQDTGLSYGYTF.

In this sample, this clonotype turned up a few times. The chain couples TRBV20-1 to TRBJ1-1; no reliable D call. The CDR3 consists of 12 residues. With 6 bases removed from V and 4 bases from J, the gap between germline ends came to 12 bases. The germline CDR1 and CDR2 sequences are DFQATT and SNEGSKA (reference sequence). The CDR3 bases are TGCAGTGCACCCCGGTCTTCCACTGAAGCTTTCTTT. Its protein product is CSAPRSSTEAFF.

The CDR3 protein is CASSEGGGNQPQHF. The CDR3 DNA sequence: TGTGCCAGCAGCGAAGGGGGTGGCAATCAGCCCCAGCATTTT. The gene calls are TRBV9 and TRBJ1-5; D is possibly TRBD1 (6 bases). The CDR3 totals 14 residues. CDR1 and CDR2 from the germline V gene are SGDLS and YYNGEE. The ends were cut back, 3 bases at V and 2 bases at J, with 9 bases in the middle.

This clonotype was detected a few times. CDR3 loop: CASSQGDRGLGGYTF. CDR3 nucleotides: TGCGCCAGCAGCCAAGGAGACAGGGGGCTTGGTGGCTACACCTTC. The genes are TRBV4-1 and TRBJ1-2; TRBD1 matches at 10 bases. V was pared by 1 base and J by 7 bases, with 6 bases of the junction left unmatched. From germline, CDR1 is MGHRA and CDR2 YSYEKL. CDR3 length: 15 residues.

The chain combines TRBV19 with TRBJ1-6; D is unclear. The V gene's germline CDR1 is LNHDA and CDR2 SQIVND (reference sequence). The CDR3 loop spans 12 amino acids. Deletions cut 9 bases from V and 7 bases from J, with 10 bases between. CDR3 sequence (DNA): TGTGCCAGCCACTGGAAGAATTCACCCCTCCACTTT. Translation: CASHWKNSPLHF.

The rearrangement links TRBV6-2 or TRBV6-3 to TRBJ2-3; the D is unclear. Germline V gene sequence: CDR1 MNHEY, CDR2 SVGEGT. V was cut by 2 bases and J by 5 bases, with 5 bases left in between. There are 12 residues in the CDR3. CDR3 sequence reads: CASSYREDTQYF. Written as DNA, the CDR3 is TGTGCCAGCAGTTACCGAGAAGATACGCAGTATTTT.

This clonotype was seen a few times. The genes are TRBV6-1 and TRBJ2-7; possibly TRBD2 for D (6 bases). The CDR3 covers 15 residues. Deletions cut 2 bases from V and 3 bases from J, with 14 bases between. Germline-derived CDR1 and CDR2 are MNHNS and SASEGT. The CDR3 coding sequence is TGTGCCAGCAGTGAACGGGAGACTGGGGTCTACGAGCAGTACTTC. Its protein product is CASSERETGVYEQYF.

The gene calls are TRBV7-9 and TRBJ2-7; D uncertain. The length of the CDR3 is 17 residues. Between the trimmed V and J ends, which lost 5 bases and 3 bases, there was a span of 23 bases. Germline loops: CDR1 SEHNR, CDR2 FQNEAQ (reference sequence). The chain's CDR3 is CASSPPLGSPLFYEQYF. CDR3 DNA sequence: TGTGCCAGCAGCCCGCCCCTCGGCTCACCACTTTTCTACGAGCAGTACTTC.

V usage is TRBV6-2 or TRBV6-3 and J usage is TRBJ1-5; D ambiguous. The germline gives CDR1 MNHEY, CDR2 SVGEGT. The CDR3 contains 16 residues. Between the trimmed V and J ends, which lost 8 bases and 1 base, there was a span of 18 bases. The CDR3 nucleotides read TGTGCCAGCCGTGAAACGGGAGGTCGGAGCAATCAGCCCCAGCATTTT. This translates into CASRETGGRSNQPQHF.

In its sample, this clonotype was seen a few times. This chain joins TRBV7-9 and TRBJ2-3; TRBD1 matches at 9 bases. The germline V gene has CDR1 SEHNR and CDR2 FQNEAQ (reference sequence). The CDR3 is 19 amino acids. V lost 0 bases and J lost 3; bases outside the gene matches: 13. The CDR3 spells CASSLAIRDRVFGTDTQYF. The CDR3 nucleotides are TGTGCCAGCAGCTTAGCTATTCGGGACAGGGTCTTTGGAACAGATACGCAGTATTTT.

The chain uses TRBV19 and TRBJ1-5; D is unclear. This CDR3 region has 15 residues. The germline V and J ends were trimmed by 1 base and 3 bases, with 10 bases remaining between them. Looked up from germline, CDR1 is LNHDA and CDR2 is SQIVND (reference sequence). As DNA, the CDR3 is TGTGCCAGTAGTATAGGTTGGCAGTCCAATCAGCCCCAGCATTTT. This gives the protein CASSIGWQSNQPQHF.

The rearrangement uses TRBV12-3 or TRBV12-4 and TRBJ1-2; tentative D call: TRBD1 (6 bases). V was clipped by 6 bases and J by 6 bases, with 17 bases between them. The CDR3 contains 14 residues. DNA for the CDR3: TGTGCCAGCAGCCGCCCTACAGGGATAGATGGCTACACCTTC. Protein: CASSRPTGIDGYTF.

The chain employs TRBV20-1 and TRBJ2-1; no definite D call. The CDR3 totals 13 residues. V dropped 6 bases and J dropped 4 bases, with 13 bases sitting between them. Germline loops: CDR1 DFQATT, CDR2 SNEGSKA (reference sequence). CDR3 amino acids: CSAPVAIYNEQFF. The CDR3 DNA sequence: TGCAGTGCCCCCGTGGCCATATACAATGAGCAGTTCTTC.

This clonotype has just a few counts. V and J are TRBV27 and TRBJ2-7; 7 nucleotides line up with TRBD1. The ends lost 5 bases at V and 5 bases at J; junction bases unmatched: 18. CDR1 and CDR2 from the germline V gene are MNHEY and SMNVEV (reference sequence). The CDR3 is 17 amino acids. This CDR3 is CASSPNLGQVGRDEQYF. CDR3 coding DNA: TGTGCCAGCAGTCCGAACCTCGGACAGGTCGGCAGGGACGAGCAGTACTTC.

This clonotype has ten or more counts. This rearrangement joins TRBV9 to TRBJ2-7; 13 nucleotides align to TRBD2. Germline trimming cut 4 bases from V and 7 bases from J; bases unmatched to any gene: 11. This CDR3 has 16 amino acids. Germline V gives CDR1 SGDLS, CDR2 YYNGEE. The CDR3 DNA follows: TGTGCCAGCAGCTCAAGGACTAGCGGGAGTAATTCGGAGCAGTACTTC. Amino acids: CASSSRTSGSNSEQYF.

This sequence joins TRBV20-1 and TRBJ2-3, with 11 bases lining up with TRBD2. CDR1 and CDR2 from the germline V gene are DFQATT and SNEGSKA (reference sequence). The V segment lost 3 bases and the J segment 0 bases; nucleotides outside the gene matches: 5. The CDR3 is 16 residues long. This CDR3 reads CSARAASGRSTDTQYF. The CDR3 DNA sequence: TGCAGTGCTAGGGCGGCTAGCGGGAGGAGCACAGATACGCAGTATTTT.

The chain couples TRBV18 to TRBJ2-1; TRBD2 agrees at 11 bases. Germline trimming cut 5 bases from V and 5 bases from J; bases unmatched to any gene: 5. Germline V gene sequence: CDR1 KGHSH, CDR2 LQKENI. The CDR3 runs to 15 residues. The CDR3 reads CASSVLAGGHNEQFF. DNA of the CDR3: TGTGCCAGCTCAGTCCTAGCGGGGGGTCACAATGAGCAGTTCTTC.